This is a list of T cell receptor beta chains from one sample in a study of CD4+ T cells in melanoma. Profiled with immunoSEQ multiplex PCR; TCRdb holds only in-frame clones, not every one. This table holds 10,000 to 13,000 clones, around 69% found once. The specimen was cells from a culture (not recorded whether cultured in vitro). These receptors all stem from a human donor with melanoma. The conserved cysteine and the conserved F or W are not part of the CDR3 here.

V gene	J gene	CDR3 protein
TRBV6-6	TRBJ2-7	ASSYWNGGYEQY
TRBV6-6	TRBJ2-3	ASSRRERDTQY
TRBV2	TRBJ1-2	ASSPRTGPYGYT
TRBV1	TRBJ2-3	TSSQRGAPTDTQY
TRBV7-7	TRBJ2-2	ATAPGTENTGELF
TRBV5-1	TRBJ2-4	ASSLSPGGAKNIQY
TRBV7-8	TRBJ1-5	ASSSQTNQPQH
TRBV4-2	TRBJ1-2	ASSQVGGYGYT
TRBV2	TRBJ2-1	ASRDQEAINEQF
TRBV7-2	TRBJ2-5	ASSLATSGGQETQY
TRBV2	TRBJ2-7	ASRSYEQY
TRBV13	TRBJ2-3	ASFAGNRGKTDTQY
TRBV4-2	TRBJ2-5	ASSQDRGERTQY
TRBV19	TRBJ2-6	ATSPSGANVLT
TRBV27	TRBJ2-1	ASQTGRWSYNEQF
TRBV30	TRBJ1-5	AWSSTSGANQPQH
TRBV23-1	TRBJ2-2	ASSPRDRENLGTGELF
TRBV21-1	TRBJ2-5	ASSIGGRGEETQY
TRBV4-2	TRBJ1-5	ASSQAAGQPQH
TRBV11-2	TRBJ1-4	ASSLLVTNEKLF
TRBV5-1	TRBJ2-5	ASRQGGPRETQY
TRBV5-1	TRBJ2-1	ASSFGGLAGNEQF
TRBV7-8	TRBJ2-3	ASSLGWGDTQY